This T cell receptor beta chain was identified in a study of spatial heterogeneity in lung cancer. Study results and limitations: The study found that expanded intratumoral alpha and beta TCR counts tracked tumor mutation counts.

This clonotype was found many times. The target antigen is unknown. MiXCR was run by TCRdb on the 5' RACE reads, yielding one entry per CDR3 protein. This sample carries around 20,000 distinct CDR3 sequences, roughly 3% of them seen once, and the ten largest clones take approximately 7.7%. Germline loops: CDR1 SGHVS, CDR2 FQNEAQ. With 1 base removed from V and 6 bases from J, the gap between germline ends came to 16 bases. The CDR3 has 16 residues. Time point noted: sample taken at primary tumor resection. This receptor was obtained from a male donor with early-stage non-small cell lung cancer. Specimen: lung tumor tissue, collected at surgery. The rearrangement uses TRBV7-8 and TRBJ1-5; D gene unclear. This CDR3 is CASSLVGDRGSQPQHF. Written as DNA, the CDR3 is TGTGCCAGCAGCTTAGTTGGTGACCGGGGAAGTCAGCCCCAGCATTTT.